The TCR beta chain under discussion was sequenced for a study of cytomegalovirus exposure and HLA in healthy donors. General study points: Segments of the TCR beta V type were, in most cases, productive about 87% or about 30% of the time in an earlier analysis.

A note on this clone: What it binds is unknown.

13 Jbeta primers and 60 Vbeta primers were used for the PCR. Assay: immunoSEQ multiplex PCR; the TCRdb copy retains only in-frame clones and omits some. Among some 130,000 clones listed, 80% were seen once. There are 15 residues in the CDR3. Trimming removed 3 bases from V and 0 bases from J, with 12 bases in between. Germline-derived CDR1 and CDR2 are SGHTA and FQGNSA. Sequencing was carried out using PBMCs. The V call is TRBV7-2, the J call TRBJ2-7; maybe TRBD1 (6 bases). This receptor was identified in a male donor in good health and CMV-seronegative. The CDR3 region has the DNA TGTGCCAGCAGCTTGTCAGGGGCCCTCTCCTACGAGCAGTACTTC. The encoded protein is CASSLSGALSYEQYF.